This TCR beta chain derives from a study of blood T cell repertoires in COVID-19. Study details: Acute and convalescent COVID-19 specimens originated in the United States, Italy and Spain. T cells, B-cell-depleted T cells, or PBMCs supplied cDNA or gDNA.

Germline V gene sequence: CDR1 KGHSH, CDR2 LQKENI. J gave up 1 base and V 3 bases, and 8 bases lay outside the gene matches. This CDR3 region has 16 residues. Original data processing: Estimates of nucleated cell counts were drawn from the amplification of reference gene primers. The table came from immunoSEQ multiplex PCR; TCRdb's copy has only in-frame clones and leaves some out. V and J calls and clone size are as listed in that table; D and trimming were resolved from the DNA. Of around 200,000 clones in the sample, 70% to 90% were seen once. What was sequenced was peripheral blood. V is TRBV18 and J is TRBJ1-1, with TRBD1 matching 7 bases. The source is a man in his fifties with acute or convalescent COVID-19. Here the CDR3 reads CASSPALGQQNTEAFF. CDR3 DNA: TGTGCCAGCTCACCGGCACTGGGACAGCAGAACACTGAAGCTTTCTTT. Supplemented by reference TRBV18 and TRBJ1-1, the full variable domain reads NAGVMQNPRHLVRRRGQEARLRCSPMKGHSHVYWYRQLPEEGLKFMVYLQKENIIDESGMPKERFSAEFPKEGPSILRIQQVVRGDSAAYFCASSPALGQQNTEAFFGQGTRLTVV.